What follows is one TCR beta chain and its context. This sample is drawn from a study of blood T cell repertoires in COVID-19. Clones were read by immunoSEQ multiplex PCR, and TCRdb kept only the in-frame ones, dropping some. The sample comprises about 140,000 clones, roughly 85% of which are singletons, and under 3% rests with the top ten. CDR1 and CDR2 from the germline V gene are MNHEY and SMNVEV (reference sequence). The CDR3 is 14 residues long. V shed 6 bases, J shed 0 bases, and the junction held 2 bases outside the gene matches. The genes are TRBV27 and TRBJ2-1; TRBD2 matches 7 bases. Sequenced: peripheral blood. The source of this sequence is a man aged 50 to 60 with acute or convalescent COVID-19. The CDR3 DNA reads as TGTGCCAGCAGAGTAGCGGGCTCCTACAATGAGCAGTTCTTC. Translated: CASRVAGSYNEQFF.